This passage covers 21 T cell receptor beta chains from one sample sequenced in a study of post-analysis software for immune sequencing data. Study conclusions and caveats: Relative to controls, patients had about 5 TRBV segments at higher frequency, with TRBV5-6, TRBV5-1 and TRBV20-1 among these.

Unique molecular identifiers were carried by the TCR beta cDNA libraries. Each CDR3 protein gets one entry after TCRdb re-called the PCR reads with MiXCR. The sample yields roughly 540,000 distinct CDR3 sequences, approximately 31% seen once. No antigen is known for these receptors. Sequencing was performed on blood. These TCRs come from a girl between 2 and 17 years old with multiple sclerosis.

The genes are TRBV20-1 and TRBJ2-5; D possibly corresponds to TRBD1 (6 bases). Looked up from germline, CDR1 is DFQATT and CDR2 is SNEGSKA (reference sequence). CDR3 length: 14 amino acids. V was pared by 4 bases and J by 5 bases, with 17 bases between. In DNA, the CDR3 is TGCAGTGCTAACCCCGGAACAGGGTCGGAGACCCAGTACTTC. As protein: CSANPGTGSETQYF.

There are a few counts of this clonotype. J is TRBJ1-2 and V is TRBV12-3 or TRBV12-4; D gene ambiguous. The CDR3 covers 14 residues. The V and J ends lost 6 bases and 0 bases respectively, with 11 bases between them. The CDR3 region has the DNA TGTGCCAGCAGCCACTCAACAGCTAACTATGGCTACACCTTC. This gives the protein CASSHSTANYGYTF.

The V call is TRBV13, the J call TRBJ2-5; D gene ambiguous. The CDR3 length is 14 residues. Per the germline V gene, CDR1 is PRHDT and CDR2 is FYEKMQ (reference sequence). Deletions cut 4 bases from V and 5 bases from J, with 14 bases between. CDR3 sequence: CASSYLSGWETQYF. CDR3 in DNA: TGTGCCAGCAGCTATCTGAGTGGCTGGGAGACCCAGTACTTC.

Remarks on this clonotype: A read error may produce the germline difference seen at one junction end. The chain couples TRBV9 to TRBJ1-4, with 7 bases matching TRBD1. There are 15 residues in the CDR3. CDR1 and CDR2 from the germline V gene are SGDLS and YYNGEE. The CDR3 here is CARSARGTEGEKLFF. As DNA, the CDR3 is TGTGCCCGCAGCGCGAGGGGGACAGAGGGGGAAAAACTGTTTTTT.

This clonotype was seen once. The J gene is TRBJ2-4, the V gene TRBV21-1; TRBD2 is taken as the D call from the table, unchecked against the DNA. TRBV21-1 is deemed a pseudogene. The CDR3 runs 12 residues. CDR3 region: CASSNGRDIQYF. CDR3 nucleotide sequence: TGTGCCAGCAGCAACGGGCGGGACATTCAGTACTTC.

The chain joins TRBV20-1 to TRBJ1-5; 9 bases align to TRBD1. Trimming removed 6 bases from V and 4 bases from J; junction bases left unmatched: 4. Looked up from germline, CDR1 is DFQATT and CDR2 is SNEGSKA (reference sequence). The CDR3 is 13 residues long. The CDR3 region is CSAPDRGNQPQHF. The DNA of the CDR3 is TGCAGTGCCCCCGACAGGGGGAATCAGCCCCAGCATTTT.

J is TRBJ2-7 and V is TRBV6-1; maybe TRBD2 (5 bases). CDR3 size: 16 residues. The germline CDR1 and CDR2 sequences are MNHNS and SASEGT. V shed 5 bases and J shed 0 bases, with 17 bases lying between them. The CDR3 nucleotides read TGTGCCAGCAGTCCCACCGGACTGAGGAGCTCCTACGAGCAGTACTTC. It codes for CASSPTGLRSSYEQYF.

The chain is built from TRBV5-1 and TRBJ2-7; 8 bases fit TRBD1. The length of the CDR3 is 14 residues. J gave up 5 bases and V 4 bases, and 8 bases lay outside the gene matches. The germline gives CDR1 SGHRS, CDR2 YFSETQ. CDR3 coding DNA: TGCGCCAGCAGCGCTGGACAGGGTAGCAACGAGCAGTACTTC. It specifies CASSAGQGSNEQYF.

V is TRBV29-1 and J is TRBJ1-2, with D perhaps matching TRBD1 (5 bases). V was trimmed by 6 bases and J by 2 bases, leaving 13 bases between them. The CDR3 is 13 amino acids. CDR1 and CDR2 (germline): SQVTM, ANQGSEA. CDR3 sequence (DNA): TGCAGCGTCCCAGGGTCGGGCAACTATGGCTACACCTTC. Amino acids: CSVPGSGNYGYTF.

This chain's CDR3 is CASSQEAGWGQPQHF. The DNA for the CDR3 is TGCGCCAGCAGCCAAGAAGCGGGGTGGGGTCAGCCCCAGCATTTT. The J gene is TRBJ1-5, the V gene TRBV4-1; D remains ambiguous. Germline V lookup: CDR1 MGHRA, CDR2 YSYEKL. The CDR3 consists of 15 residues. V was pared by 0 bases and J by 6 bases, with 12 bases between.

The chain recombines TRBV20-1 with TRBJ1-5; D ambiguous. Trimming shortened V by 0 bases and J by 0 bases, and 3 bases separated the two germline ends. Germline V CDR1 and CDR2: DFQATT, SNEGSKA (reference sequence). The CDR3 is 13 residues long. The CDR3 DNA reads as TGCAGTGCTAGAGAGGATAGCAATCAGCCCCAGCATTTT. This gives the protein CSAREDSNQPQHF.

This chain uses TRBV7-8 with TRBJ2-5; D not certain. From germline, CDR1 is SGHVS and CDR2 FQNEAQ. CDR3 length: 17 residues. Trimming stripped 1 base from V and 1 base from J, with 16 bases between. The CDR3 spells CASSLGFGRRLQETQYF. The CDR3, as DNA: TGTGCCAGCAGCTTAGGGTTCGGAAGGAGACTCCAAGAGACCCAGTACTTC.

The V and J genes are TRBV20-1 and TRBJ2-5; 8 bases agree with TRBD2. The J call may be mistaken, given a closer DNA end match to TRBJ2-7. CDR1 is DFQATT and CDR2 is SNEGSKA in the germline V gene (reference sequence). The CDR3 totals 15 residues. The CDR3 loop reads CSARGRGGLVYEQYF. CDR3 nucleotide sequence: TGCAGTGCTAGGGGTCGGGGGGGCTTAGTGTACGAGCAGTACTTC.

The V and J genes are TRBV20-1 and TRBJ2-1; TRBD2 matches at 8 bases. The length of the CDR3 is 14 residues. Per the germline V gene, CDR1 is DFQATT and CDR2 is SNEGSKA (reference sequence). With 5 bases clipped from V and 7 bases from J, the junction kept 10 bases outside the gene matches. The CDR3 sequence is CSASGGATWNEQFF. The CDR3 region has the DNA TGCAGTGCTTCGGGGGGGGCGACATGGAATGAGCAGTTCTTC.

This clonotype occurred once. The chain is built from TRBV5-1 and TRBJ2-7; D possibly corresponds to TRBD1 (6 bases). The CDR3 covers 15 residues. V was cut by 4 bases and J by 5 bases, with 19 bases left in between. Germline loops: CDR1 SGHRS, CDR2 YFSETQ. Written as DNA, the CDR3 is TGCGCCAGCAGCCTACATAGGGGACACAAGGACGAGCAGTACTTC. This codes for CASSLHRGHKDEQYF.

The chain is built from TRBV11-1 and TRBJ1-1; D is perhaps TRBD1 (6 bases). The germline V and J ends were trimmed by 0 bases and 2 bases, with 13 bases remaining between them. Looked up from germline, CDR1 is SGHAT and CDR2 is FQDESV (reference sequence). This CDR3 is 16 amino acids long. The CDR3 region is CASSLARGTKNTEAFF. The CDR3 DNA follows: TGTGCCAGCAGCTTAGCCAGGGGTACGAAAAACACTGAAGCTTTCTTT. The variable domain in full, completed from reference TRBV11-1 and TRBJ1-1, reads EAEVAQSPRYKITEKSQAVAFWCDPISGHATLYWYRQILGQGPELLVQFQDESVVDDSQLPKDRFSAERLKGVDSTLKIQPAELGDSAMYLCASSLARGTKNTEAFFGQGTRLTVV.

This clonotype has just one count. One junction end disagrees with the germline gene, perhaps due to a read error. V and J are TRBV10-3 and TRBJ2-7; D possibly uses TRBD1 or TRBD2 (5 bases each). Germline V gene sequence: CDR1 ENHRY, CDR2 SYGVKD. The length of the CDR3 is 16 residues. CDR3 in DNA: TGTGTCATCAGTGAGAGGGGTTTTCAGGCCCACTACGAGCAGTACTTC. The encoded protein is CVISERGFQAHYEQYF.

A remark on this clonotype: Its ends do not fully match the called genes, so a read error is possible. The chain recombines TRBV7-9 with TRBJ2-7; 8 bases line up with TRBD1. Germline V lookup: CDR1 SEHNR, CDR2 FQNEAQ (reference sequence). The length of the CDR3 is 17 residues. CDR3 sequence reads: CASSLAPRGHSSYEQYF. In DNA, the CDR3 is TGTGCCAGCAGCCTAGCCCCCAGGGGGCATAGCTCCTACGAGCAGTACTTC.

The V gene is TRBV11-2, the J gene TRBJ2-5; D is uncertain. This CDR3 spans 11 amino acids. V was pared by 7 bases and J by 10 bases, with 13 bases between. Germline V gene data show CDR1 as SGHAT and CDR2 as FQNNGV. The CDR3 region is CASTMAEDQYF. CDR3 nucleotides: TGTGCCAGCACCATGGCCGAAGACCAGTACTTC.

This rearrangement joins TRBV5-4 to TRBJ2-7, with 7 bases lining up with TRBD1. The CDR3 length is 14 residues. The trim removed 0 bases at V and 3 bases at J, leaving 3 bases unmatched. Germline V lookup: CDR1 SGHNT, CDR2 YYREEE (reference sequence). This CDR3 reads CASSLDRGNYEQYF. Here the CDR3 DNA reads TGTGCCAGCAGCTTGGACAGGGGTAACTACGAGCAGTACTTC. Full variable domain (outside the CDR3, taken from reference TRBV5-4 and TRBJ2-7): ETGVTQSPTHLIKTRGQQVTLRCSSQSGHNTVSWYQQALGQGPQFIFQYYREEENGRGNFPPRFSGLQFPNYSSELNVNALELDDSALYLCASSLDRGNYEQYFGPGTRLTVT.

The gene calls are TRBV5-5 and TRBJ2-1; a weak D match, TRBD1 (6 bases). This CDR3 has 15 residues. Trimming left V 0 bases short and J 2 bases short, with 9 bases between. Looked up from germline, CDR1 is SGHKS and CDR2 is YYEKEE (reference sequence). CDR3 region: CASSLAQGPYNEQFF. CDR3 sequence (DNA): TGTGCCAGCAGCTTGGCACAGGGCCCCTACAATGAGCAGTTCTTC.